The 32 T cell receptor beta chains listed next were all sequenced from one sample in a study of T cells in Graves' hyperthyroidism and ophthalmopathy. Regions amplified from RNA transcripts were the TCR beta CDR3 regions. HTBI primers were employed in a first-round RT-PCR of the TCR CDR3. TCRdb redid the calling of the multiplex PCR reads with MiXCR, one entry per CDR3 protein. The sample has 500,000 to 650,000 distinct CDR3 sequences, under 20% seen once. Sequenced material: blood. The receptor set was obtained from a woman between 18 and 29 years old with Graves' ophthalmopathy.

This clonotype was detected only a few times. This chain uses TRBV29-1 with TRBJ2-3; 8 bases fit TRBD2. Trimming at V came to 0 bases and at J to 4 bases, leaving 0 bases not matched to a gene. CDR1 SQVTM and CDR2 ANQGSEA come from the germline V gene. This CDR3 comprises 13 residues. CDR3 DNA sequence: TGCAGCGTTGAAGAGCGGGGGGCAGATACGCAGTATTTT. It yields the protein CSVEERGADTQYF.

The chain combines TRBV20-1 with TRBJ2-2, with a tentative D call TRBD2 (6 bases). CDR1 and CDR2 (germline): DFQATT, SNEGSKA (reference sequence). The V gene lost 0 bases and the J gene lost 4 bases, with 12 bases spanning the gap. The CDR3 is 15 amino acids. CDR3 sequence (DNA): TGCAGTGCTAGAGATGGGGTGGGGGGCACCGGGGAGCTGTTTTTT. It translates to CSARDGVGGTGELFF.

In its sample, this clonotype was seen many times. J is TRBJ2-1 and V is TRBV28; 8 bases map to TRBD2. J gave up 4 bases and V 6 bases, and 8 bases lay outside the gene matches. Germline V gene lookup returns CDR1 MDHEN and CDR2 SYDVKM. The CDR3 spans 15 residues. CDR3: CASRPPTGGYNEQFF. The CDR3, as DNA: TGTGCCAGCAGGCCTCCAACGGGAGGGTACAATGAGCAGTTCTTC.

The DNA for the CDR3 is TGTGCCAGCAGCTTAAGTATAGCGGGAGGGCGCACAGATACGCAGTATTTT. Protein: CASSLSIAGGRTDTQYF. The chain has TRBV7-9 and TRBJ2-3; 11 nucleotides line up with TRBD2. This CDR3 spans 17 amino acids. Germline CDR1 reads SEHNR; CDR2 reads FQNEAQ (reference sequence). V was pared by 2 bases and J by 1 base, with 5 bases of the junction left unmatched.

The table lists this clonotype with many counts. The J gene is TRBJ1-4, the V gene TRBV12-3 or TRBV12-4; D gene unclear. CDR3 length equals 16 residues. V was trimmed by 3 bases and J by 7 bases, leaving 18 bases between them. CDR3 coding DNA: TGTGCCAGCAGTTTTGAAATCGCAGAACGGGGTGAAAAACTGTTTTTT. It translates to CASSFEIAERGEKLFF.

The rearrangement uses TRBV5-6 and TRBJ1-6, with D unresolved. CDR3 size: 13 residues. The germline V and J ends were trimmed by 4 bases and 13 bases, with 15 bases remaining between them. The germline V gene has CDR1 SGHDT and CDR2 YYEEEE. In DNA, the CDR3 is TGTGCCAGCAGCAAAGGGCACTTCAATCCCCTCCACTTT. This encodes CASSKGHFNPLHF.

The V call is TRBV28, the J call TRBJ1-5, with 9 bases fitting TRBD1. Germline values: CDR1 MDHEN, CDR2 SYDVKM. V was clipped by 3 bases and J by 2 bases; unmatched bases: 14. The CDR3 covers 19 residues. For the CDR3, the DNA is TGTGCCAGCAGTTTTCCTAGTACTTCATGGGACAGGGGCAATCAGCCCCAGCATTTT. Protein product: CASSFPSTSWDRGNQPQHF.

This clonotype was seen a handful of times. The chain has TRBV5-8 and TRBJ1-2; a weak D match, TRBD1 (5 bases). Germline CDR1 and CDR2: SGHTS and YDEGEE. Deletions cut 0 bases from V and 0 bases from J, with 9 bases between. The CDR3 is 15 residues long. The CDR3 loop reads CASSLGPGPNYGYTF. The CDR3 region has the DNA TGTGCCAGCAGCTTGGGTCCGGGACCTAACTATGGCTACACCTTC.

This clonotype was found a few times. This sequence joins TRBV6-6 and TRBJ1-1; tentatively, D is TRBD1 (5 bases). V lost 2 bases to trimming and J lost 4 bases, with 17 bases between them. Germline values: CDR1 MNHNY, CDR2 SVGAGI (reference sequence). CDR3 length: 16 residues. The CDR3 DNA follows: TGTGCCAGCAGTTACGGCATTTATGGAGGGGCCACTGAAGCTTTCTTT. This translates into CASSYGIYGGATEAFF.

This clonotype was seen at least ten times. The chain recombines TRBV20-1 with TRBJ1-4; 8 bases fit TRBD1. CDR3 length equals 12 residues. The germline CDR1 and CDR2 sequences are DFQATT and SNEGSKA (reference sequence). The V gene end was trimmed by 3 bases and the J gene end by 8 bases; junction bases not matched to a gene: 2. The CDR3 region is CSASRTGEKLFF. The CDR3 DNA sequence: TGCAGTGCTAGTCGGACAGGGGAAAAACTGTTTTTT.

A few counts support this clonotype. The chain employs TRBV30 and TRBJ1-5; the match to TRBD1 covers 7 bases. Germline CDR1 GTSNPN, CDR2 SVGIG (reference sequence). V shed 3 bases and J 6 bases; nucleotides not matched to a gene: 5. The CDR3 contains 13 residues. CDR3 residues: CAWSLTGSQPQHF. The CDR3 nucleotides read TGTGCCTGGAGCCTGACAGGGAGTCAGCCCCAGCATTTT.

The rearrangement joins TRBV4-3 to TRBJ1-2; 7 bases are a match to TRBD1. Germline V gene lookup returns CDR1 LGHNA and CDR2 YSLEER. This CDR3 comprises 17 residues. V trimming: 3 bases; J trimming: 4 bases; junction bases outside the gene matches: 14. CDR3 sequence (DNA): TGCGCCAGCAGCCAGTCCCGATTAGGGGGACAGATCTATGGCTACACCTTC. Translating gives CASSQSRLGGQIYGYTF.

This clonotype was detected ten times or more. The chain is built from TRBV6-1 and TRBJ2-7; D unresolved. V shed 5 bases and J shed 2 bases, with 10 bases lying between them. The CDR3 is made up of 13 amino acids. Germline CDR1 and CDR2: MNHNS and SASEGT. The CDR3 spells CASSWAATYEQYF. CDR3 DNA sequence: TGTGCCAGCAGTTGGGCAGCCACCTACGAGCAGTACTTC.

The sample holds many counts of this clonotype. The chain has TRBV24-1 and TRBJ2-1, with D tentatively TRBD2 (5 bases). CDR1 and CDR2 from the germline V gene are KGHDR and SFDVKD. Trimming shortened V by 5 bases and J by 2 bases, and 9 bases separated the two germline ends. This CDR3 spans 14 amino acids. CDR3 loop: CATSGSGTYNEQFF. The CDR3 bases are TGTGCCACCAGTGGTTCGGGGACCTACAATGAGCAGTTCTTC.

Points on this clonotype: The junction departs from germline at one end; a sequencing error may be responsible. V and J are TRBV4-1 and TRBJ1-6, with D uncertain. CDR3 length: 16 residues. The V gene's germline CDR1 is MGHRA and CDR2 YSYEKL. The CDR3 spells CASSQDLGDGNSPLHF. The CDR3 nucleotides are TGTGCCAGCAGCCAAGATCTTGGGGATGGAAATTCACCCCTCCACTTT.

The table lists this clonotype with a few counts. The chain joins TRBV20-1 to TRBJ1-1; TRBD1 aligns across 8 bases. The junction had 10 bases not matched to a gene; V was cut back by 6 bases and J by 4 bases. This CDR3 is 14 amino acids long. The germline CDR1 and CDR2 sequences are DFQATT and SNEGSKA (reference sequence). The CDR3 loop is CSAPRQGTGTEAFF. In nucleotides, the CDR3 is TGCAGTGCCCCGAGACAGGGGACGGGCACTGAAGCTTTCTTT.

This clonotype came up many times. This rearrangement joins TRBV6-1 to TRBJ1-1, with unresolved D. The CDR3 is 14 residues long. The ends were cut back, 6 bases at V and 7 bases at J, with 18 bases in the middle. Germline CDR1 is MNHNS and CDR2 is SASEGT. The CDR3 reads CASSEHAGRGEAFF. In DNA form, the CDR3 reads TGTGCCAGCAGCGAACACGCGGGCCGAGGTGAAGCTTTCTTT.

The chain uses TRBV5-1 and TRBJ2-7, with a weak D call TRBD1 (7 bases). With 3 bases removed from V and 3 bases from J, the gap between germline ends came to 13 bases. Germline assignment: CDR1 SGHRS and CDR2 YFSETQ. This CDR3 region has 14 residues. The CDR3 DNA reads TGCGCCAGCAGCTGGACTACAGGGGTCTACGAGCAGTACTTC. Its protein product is CASSWTTGVYEQYF.

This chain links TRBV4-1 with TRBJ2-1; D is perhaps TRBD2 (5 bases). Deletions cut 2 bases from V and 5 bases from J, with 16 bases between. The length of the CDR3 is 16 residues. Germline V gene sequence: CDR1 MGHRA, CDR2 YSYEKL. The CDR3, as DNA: TGCGCCAGCAGCCAACTCCCTCGGGGTTCCGACAATGAGCAGTTCTTC. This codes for CASSQLPRGSDNEQFF.

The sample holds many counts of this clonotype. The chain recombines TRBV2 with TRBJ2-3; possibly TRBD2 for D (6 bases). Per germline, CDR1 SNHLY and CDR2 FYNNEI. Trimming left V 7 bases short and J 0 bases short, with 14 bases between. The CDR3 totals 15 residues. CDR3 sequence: CASNGGSGSTDTQYF. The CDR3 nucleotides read TGTGCCAGCAATGGGGGGAGTGGGAGCACAGATACGCAGTATTTT. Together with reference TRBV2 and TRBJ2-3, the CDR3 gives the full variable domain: EPEVTQTPSHQVTQMGQEVILRCVPISNHLYFYWYRQILGQKVEFLVSFYNNEISEKSEIFDDQFSVERPDGSNFTLKIRSTKLEDSAMYFCASNGGSGSTDTQYFGPGTRLTVL.

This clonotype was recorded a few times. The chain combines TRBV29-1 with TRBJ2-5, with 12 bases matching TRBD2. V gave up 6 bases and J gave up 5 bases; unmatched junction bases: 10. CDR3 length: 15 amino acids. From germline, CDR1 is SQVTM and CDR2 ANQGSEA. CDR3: CSVRTSGTSPETQYF. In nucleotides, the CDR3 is TGCAGCGTACGGACTAGCGGGACCTCTCCGGAGACCCAGTACTTC.

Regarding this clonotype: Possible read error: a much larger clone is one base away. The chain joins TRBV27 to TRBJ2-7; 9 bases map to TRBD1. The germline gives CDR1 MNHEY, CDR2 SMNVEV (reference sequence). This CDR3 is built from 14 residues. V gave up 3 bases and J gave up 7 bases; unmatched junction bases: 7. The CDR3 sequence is CASSFGDRDHEQYF. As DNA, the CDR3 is TGTGCCAGCAGTTTTGGGGACAGGGACCATGAGCAGTACTTC.

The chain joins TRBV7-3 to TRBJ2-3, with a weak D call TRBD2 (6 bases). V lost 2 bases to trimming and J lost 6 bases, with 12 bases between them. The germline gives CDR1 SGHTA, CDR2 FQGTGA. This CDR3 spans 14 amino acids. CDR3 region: CASSLASSVDTQYF. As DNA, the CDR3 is TGTGCCAGCAGCTTAGCGTCTAGCGTTGATACGCAGTATTTT.

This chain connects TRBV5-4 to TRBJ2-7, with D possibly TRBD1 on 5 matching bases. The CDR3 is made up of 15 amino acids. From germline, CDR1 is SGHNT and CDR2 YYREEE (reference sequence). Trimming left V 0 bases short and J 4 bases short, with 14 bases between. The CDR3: CASSLDPGSRYEQYF. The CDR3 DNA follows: TGTGCCAGCAGCTTGGACCCAGGGTCGCGGTACGAGCAGTACTTC.

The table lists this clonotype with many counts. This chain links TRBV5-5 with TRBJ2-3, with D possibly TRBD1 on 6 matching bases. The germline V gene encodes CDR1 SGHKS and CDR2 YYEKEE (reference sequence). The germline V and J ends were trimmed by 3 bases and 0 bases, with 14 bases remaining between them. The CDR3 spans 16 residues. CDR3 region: CASSSTTGTSTDTQYF. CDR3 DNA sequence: TGTGCCAGCAGCTCAACGACAGGTACCAGCACAGATACGCAGTATTTT.

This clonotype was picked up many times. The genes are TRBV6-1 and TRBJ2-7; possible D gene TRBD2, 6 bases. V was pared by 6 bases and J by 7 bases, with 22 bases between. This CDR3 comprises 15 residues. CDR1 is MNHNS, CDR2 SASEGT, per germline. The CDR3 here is CASRGPGTGRWEQYF. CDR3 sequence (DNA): TGTGCCAGCAGGGGACCCGGGACTGGCCGTTGGGAGCAGTACTTC.

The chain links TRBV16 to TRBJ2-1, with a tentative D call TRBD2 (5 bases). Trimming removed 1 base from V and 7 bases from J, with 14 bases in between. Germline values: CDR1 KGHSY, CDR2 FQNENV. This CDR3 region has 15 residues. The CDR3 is CASSQFGVRGNEQFF. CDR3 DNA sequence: TGTGCCAGCAGCCAATTCGGGGTCCGTGGGAATGAGCAGTTCTTC. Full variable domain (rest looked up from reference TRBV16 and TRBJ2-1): GEEVAQTPKHLVRGEGQKAKLYCAPIKGHSYVFWYQQVLKNEFKFLISFQNENVFDETGMPKERFSAKCLPNSPCSLEIQATKLEDSAVYFCASSQFGVRGNEQFFGPGTRLTVL.

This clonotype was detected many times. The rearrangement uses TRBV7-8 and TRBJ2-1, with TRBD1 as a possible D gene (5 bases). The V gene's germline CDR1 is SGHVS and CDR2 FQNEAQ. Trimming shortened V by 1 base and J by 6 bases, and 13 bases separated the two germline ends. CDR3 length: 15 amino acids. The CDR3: CASSLVGVPGNEQFF. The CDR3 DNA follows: TGTGCCAGCAGCTTAGTAGGGGTTCCAGGCAATGAGCAGTTCTTC.

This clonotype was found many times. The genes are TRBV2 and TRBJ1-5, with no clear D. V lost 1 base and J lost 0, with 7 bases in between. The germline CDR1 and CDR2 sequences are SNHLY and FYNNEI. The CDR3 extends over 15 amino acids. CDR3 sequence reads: CASSEEGYSNQPQHF. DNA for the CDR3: TGTGCCAGCAGTGAAGAGGGCTATAGCAATCAGCCCCAGCATTTT.

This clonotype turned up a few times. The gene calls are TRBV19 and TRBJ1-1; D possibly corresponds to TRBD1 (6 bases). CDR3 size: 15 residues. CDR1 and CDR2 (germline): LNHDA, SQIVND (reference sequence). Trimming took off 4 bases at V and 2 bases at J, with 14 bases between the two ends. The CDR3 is CASSTGHFLNTEAFF. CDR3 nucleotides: TGTGCCAGTAGTACGGGACACTTCCTCAACACTGAAGCTTTCTTT.

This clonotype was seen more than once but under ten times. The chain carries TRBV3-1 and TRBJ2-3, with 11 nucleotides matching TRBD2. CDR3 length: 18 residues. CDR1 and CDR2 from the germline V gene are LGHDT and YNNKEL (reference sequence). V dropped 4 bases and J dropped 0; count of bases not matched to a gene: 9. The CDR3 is CASSRLAGSFLSTDTQYF. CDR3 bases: TGTGCCAGCAGCCGACTAGCGGGGAGTTTTTTGAGCACAGATACGCAGTATTTT.

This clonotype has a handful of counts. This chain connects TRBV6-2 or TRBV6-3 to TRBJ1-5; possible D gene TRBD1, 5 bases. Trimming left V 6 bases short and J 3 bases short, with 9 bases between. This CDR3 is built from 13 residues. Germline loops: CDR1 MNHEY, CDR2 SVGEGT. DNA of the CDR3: TGTGCCAGCAGCGAGGGACCCAATCAGCCCCAGCATTTT. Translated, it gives CASSEGPNQPQHF.